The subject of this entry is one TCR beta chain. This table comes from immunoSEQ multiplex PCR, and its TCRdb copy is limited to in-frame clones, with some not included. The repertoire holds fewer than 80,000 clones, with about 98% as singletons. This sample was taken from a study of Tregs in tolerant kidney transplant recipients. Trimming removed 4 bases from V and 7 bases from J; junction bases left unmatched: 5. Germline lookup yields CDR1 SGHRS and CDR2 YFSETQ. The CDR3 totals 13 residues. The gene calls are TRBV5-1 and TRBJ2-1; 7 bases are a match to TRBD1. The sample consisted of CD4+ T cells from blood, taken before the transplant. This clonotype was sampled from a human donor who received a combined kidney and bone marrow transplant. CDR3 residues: CASSTRQGNEQFF. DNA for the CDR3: TGCGCCAGCAGCACGAGACAGGGTAATGAGCAGTTCTTC.